This section outlines one T cell receptor beta chain sequence together with its context. PCR amplification relied on 60 Vbeta primers (plus 13 Jbeta primers). Here immunoSEQ multiplex PCR was the method, and the copy in TCRdb shows in-frame clones only, minus some. The sample carries 120,000 or so clones, roughly 75% recorded once. The sample belongs to a study of cytomegalovirus exposure and HLA in healthy donors. This CDR3 comprises 12 residues. CDR1 is SQVTM, CDR2 ANQGSEA, per germline. Trimming left V 4 bases short and J 4 bases short, with 8 bases between. The receptor was derived from a woman aged 45 to 65 in good health and CMV-seronegative. The rearrangement uses TRBV29-1 and TRBJ2-1, with D unclear. Sequencing was done on a sample of PBMCs. CDR3 loop: CSVASQYNEQFF. The DNA for the CDR3 is TGCAGCGTTGCTTCCCAGTACAATGAGCAGTTCTTC.